These 5 T cell receptor beta chains came from one sample sequenced in a study of CD8 T cells in ankylosing spondylitis. Study-wide results and caveats: Made up of fewer than 10 highly homologous variants, a TCR beta motif appeared characteristic of ankylosing spondylitis blood.

Their antigens are not known. TCRdb called the 5' RACE reads again in MiXCR, with one record for every CDR3 protein. The repertoire consists of hundreds of thousands of distinct CDR3 sequences, with more than 9.5% occurring once and the leading ten covering 6.8%. Source material: blood, either unsorted or a sorted T cell fraction (not recorded which). These receptors were collected from a male donor with ankylosing spondylitis.

This clonotype was seen a few times. The V gene is TRBV6-2 or TRBV6-3, the J gene TRBJ2-7; possible D gene TRBD1, 6 bases. There are 14 residues in the CDR3. From germline, CDR1 is MNHEY and CDR2 SVGEGT. The ends were cut back, 7 bases at V and 2 bases at J, with 15 bases in the middle. The CDR3 spells CASIRRGQTYEQYF. CDR3 nucleotides: TGTGCCAGCATCCGTAGGGGACAAACCTACGAGCAGTACTTC.

This clonotype was detected a few times. CDR3 bases: TGTGCCAGCAGTGCCTCCATACTAGGTTCCTACGAGCAGTACTTC. It codes for CASSASILGSYEQYF. The chain combines TRBV6-1 with TRBJ2-7; a possible D gene is TRBD2 (5 bases). Between the trimmed V and J ends, which lost 4 bases and 1 base, there was a span of 14 bases. The germline CDR1 and CDR2 sequences are MNHNS and SASEGT. The CDR3 covers 15 residues.

This clonotype was recorded a few times. The chain uses TRBV24-1 and TRBJ1-5, with a tentative D call TRBD1 (6 bases). The CDR3 is 13 residues long. Trimming took 4 bases from V and 7 from J, leaving 10 bases between them. The germline gives CDR1 KGHDR, CDR2 SFDVKD. This chain's CDR3 is CATSERTVQPQHF. The CDR3 bases are TGTGCCACCAGTGAGAGGACAGTACAGCCCCAGCATTTT.

This clonotype showed up many times. The chain joins TRBV7-6 to TRBJ1-5; D gene uncertain. There are 14 residues in the CDR3. With 5 bases removed from V and 2 bases from J, the gap between germline ends came to 10 bases. From germline, CDR1 is SGHVS and CDR2 FNYEAQ. CDR3 loop: CASSPGRGNQPQHF. CDR3 nucleotide sequence: TGTGCCAGCAGCCCCGGACGGGGCAATCAGCCCCAGCATTTT.

This rearrangement joins TRBV5-1 to TRBJ2-3; the match to TRBD2 covers 14 bases. V shed 6 bases, J shed 9 bases, and the junction held 6 bases outside the gene matches. Germline-derived CDR1 and CDR2 are SGHRS and YFSETQ. The CDR3 runs 14 residues. The CDR3 is CASTGTSGSGTQYF. The CDR3 DNA reads TGCGCCAGCACCGGGACTAGCGGGAGCGGGACGCAGTATTTT.